This entry describes one TCR beta chain. Time point meaning: newly diagnosed GD, antithyroid drugs for less than 3 months. The authors made the TCR library using RNA they extracted from PBMCs. In building TCR beta libraries, iRepertoire HTBI primers were used together with Arm-PCR of CDR3 regions. TCRdb recomputed calls from the multiplex PCR reads with MiXCR, one row per CDR3 protein. This table has hundreds of thousands of distinct CDR3 sequences, roughly a sixth appearing once. These data originate in a study of regulatory T cells in long-lasting Graves disease. Separately, the same data were catalogued under a study of T cells in Graves' hyperthyroidism and ophthalmopathy.

The receptor was derived from a woman aged 35-65 years with Graves disease. Sequenced here: peripheral blood mononuclear cells (PBMCs), sampled at new diagnosis, from a patient treated with antithyroid drugs.

In DNA form, the CDR3 reads TGTGCCAGCAGCTCACCCGCGGCTTACGAGCAGTACTTC. This codes for CASSSPAAYEQYF. This chain connects TRBV7-2 to TRBJ2-7, with unresolved D. This CDR3 has 13 residues. Germline assignment: CDR1 SGHTA and CDR2 FQGNSA. The V and J ends lost 4 bases and 4 bases respectively, with 11 bases between them.